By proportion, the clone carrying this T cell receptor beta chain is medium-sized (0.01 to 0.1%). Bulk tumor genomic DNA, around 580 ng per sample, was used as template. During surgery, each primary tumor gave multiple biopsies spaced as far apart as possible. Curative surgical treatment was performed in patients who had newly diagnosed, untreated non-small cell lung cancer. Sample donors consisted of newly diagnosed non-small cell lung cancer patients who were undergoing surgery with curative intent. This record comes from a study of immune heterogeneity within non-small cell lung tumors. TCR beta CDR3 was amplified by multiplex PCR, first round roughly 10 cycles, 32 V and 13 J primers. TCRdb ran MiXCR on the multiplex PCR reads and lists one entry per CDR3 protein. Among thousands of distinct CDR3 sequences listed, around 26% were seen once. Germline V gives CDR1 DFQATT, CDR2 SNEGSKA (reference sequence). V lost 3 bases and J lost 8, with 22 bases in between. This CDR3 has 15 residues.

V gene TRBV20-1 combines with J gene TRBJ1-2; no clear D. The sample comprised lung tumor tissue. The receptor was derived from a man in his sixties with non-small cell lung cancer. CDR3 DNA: TGCAGTGCTAGTCTTCCGGGGTTGGGGAGCGGGGGCTACACCTTC. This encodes CSASLPGLGSGGYTF.